Described below is a single T cell receptor (beta chain) sequence and its context. Clones were read by immunoSEQ multiplex PCR, and TCRdb kept only the in-frame ones, dropping some. The data hold more than 65,000 clones, with roughly 80% observed a single time. The data originate from a study of blood T cell repertoires in COVID-19. Study-wide background: Acute and convalescent COVID-19 samples came from the United States, Italy and Spain.

This CDR3 has 15 residues. Germline lookup yields CDR1 SGDLS and CDR2 YYNGEE. V was pared by 0 bases and J by 3 bases, with 13 bases between. This chain joins TRBV9 and TRBJ2-7; weak D call: TRBD1 (7 bases). The sample comprised peripheral blood. This clonotype originated in a man aged 60 to 75 with acute or convalescent COVID-19. The CDR3 sequence is CASSVDPQGGYEQYF. The CDR3 DNA reads as TGTGCCAGCAGCGTAGATCCCCAGGGGGGCTACGAGCAGTACTTC. Looking up the rest from reference TRBV9 and TRBJ2-7 gives the full variable domain: DSGVTQTPKHLITATGQRVTLRCSPRSGDLSVYWYQQSLDQGLQFLIQYYNGEERAKGNILERFSAQQFPDLHSELNLSSLELGDSALYFCASSVDPQGGYEQYFGPGTRLTVT.